The clone carrying this T cell receptor beta chain was recorded once. The CDR3 sequence is 14 residues long. V was clipped by 4 bases and J by 6 bases, with 15 bases between them. CDR1 and CDR2 (germline): LGHNA, YNFKEQ. These data come from a study of T cell clonotyping in hematopoietic cell transplantation. Some clones are missing from TCRdb's copy, which holds only in-frame ones; the method was immunoSEQ multiplex PCR. Seen here are about 5,700 clones, 85% to 95% observed once, and the top ten hold around 50%. The sample in question was peripheral blood mononuclear cells, obtained 100 days after allogeneic stem cell transplant. The receptor comes from a female patient in her fifties or sixties who had an allogeneic stem cell transplant from an unrelated donor, so T cells may come from the graft donor. Some clones in this sample may be carry-over from other donors' samples. This chain uses TRBV4-2 with TRBJ1-1, with D uncertain. The CDR3 loop reads CASSRPSPEAEAFF. In DNA, the CDR3 is TGTGCCAGCAGCCGCCCGTCCCCGGAGGCTGAAGCTTTCTTT.